Presented here are 12 T cell receptor beta chains from one specimen sequenced in a study of T cells after yellow fever vaccination. TCRdb analysed the 5' RACE reads with MiXCR anew, one entry per CDR3 protein. Altogether a few hundred thousand distinct CDR3 sequences are present, around an eighth being singletons, with the ten largest covering roughly 3%. The source material was CD4+ T cells sorted from PBMCs, sampled 15 days after the yellow fever booster vaccination. All receptors derive from a man younger than 35 who received the YFV17D yellow fever vaccine.

The chain employs TRBV18 and TRBJ2-5, with 8 positions matching TRBD1. The J segment lost 4 bases and the V segment lost 6 bases, leaving 10 bases of the junction unmatched. CDR3 length: 15 residues. Germline CDR1 KGHSH, CDR2 LQKENI. CDR3 coding DNA: TGTGCCAGCTCCCCAGGACAGGGAACGGGAGAGACCCAGTACTTC. This sequence encodes CASSPGQGTGETQYF.

In this sample, this clonotype turned up a few times. One junction end does not reproduce the germline sequence, and a read error may be involved. The chain couples TRBV5-5 to TRBJ1-2, with D hard to call. The CDR3 extends over 15 amino acids. CDR1 is SGHKS, CDR2 YYEKEE, per germline (reference sequence). CDR3 in amino acids: CASSVGRVANYGYTF. The CDR3 nucleotides are TGTGCCAGCAGCGTCGGTAGGGTGGCTAATTATGGCTACACCTTC.

This clonotype has at least ten counts. The chain combines TRBV7-2 with TRBJ1-2; TRBD1 agrees at 9 bases. The CDR3 spans 15 residues. J was trimmed by 2 bases and V by 6 bases; bases with no gene match: 7. Germline values: CDR1 SGHTA, CDR2 FQGNSA. The CDR3 DNA is TGTGCCAGCAGGAAAAACAGGGGGCTAAACTATGGCTACACCTTC. Translation gives CASRKNRGLNYGYTF.

This clonotype has a count of ten or more. The chain uses TRBV20-1 and TRBJ2-3, with 12 bases that match TRBD2. CDR1 DFQATT and CDR2 SNEGSKA come from the germline V gene (reference sequence). This CDR3 contains 14 residues. After removal of 6 bases from V and 9 bases from J, the junction contained 10 bases not matched to a gene. The CDR3 coding sequence is TGCAGTGCCCTACTAGCGGGGGGCCCCGTCACGCAGTATTTT. It encodes CSALLAGGPVTQYF.

The V and J genes are TRBV6-1 and TRBJ2-7; 10 bases map to TRBD2. CDR3 size: 16 residues. Germline V gene data show CDR1 as MNHNS and CDR2 as SASEGT. With 5 bases clipped from V and 0 bases from J, the junction kept 7 bases outside the gene matches. The CDR3 here is CASSSLAGEISYEQYF. CDR3 bases: TGTGCCAGCAGTAGTCTAGCGGGGGAGATCTCCTACGAGCAGTACTTC.

This clonotype turned up a few times. The chain employs TRBV6-1 and TRBJ2-5; D is unclear. Germline V gene lookup returns CDR1 MNHNS and CDR2 SASEGT. V gave up 6 bases and J gave up 2 bases, with 10 bases separating them. The CDR3 sequence is 13 residues long. The CDR3 region is CASRKLGQETQYF. The CDR3 DNA is TGTGCCAGCAGGAAATTGGGGCAAGAGACCCAGTACTTC.

This clonotype occurred a few times. The V and J genes are TRBV7-9 and TRBJ2-7; perhaps TRBD2 as D (5 bases). Germline CDR1 SEHNR, CDR2 FQNEAQ (reference sequence). V was clipped by 7 bases and J by 5 bases, with 18 bases between them. This CDR3 contains 14 residues. The CDR3 reads CASNQAGGSDEQYF. CDR3 coding DNA: TGTGCCAGCAATCAGGCTGGCGGGTCGGACGAGCAGTACTTC.

The chain employs TRBV7-2 and TRBJ1-3, with unresolved D. V was cut by 0 bases and J by 4 bases, with 13 bases left in between. Germline V gives CDR1 SGHTA, CDR2 FQGNSA. The CDR3 is made up of 16 amino acids. The CDR3 coding sequence is TGTGCCAGCAGCTTAGCGCCGCAACGAGGAGGAAACACCATATATTTT. It encodes CASSLAPQRGGNTIYF.

The chain joins TRBV27 to TRBJ2-2, with TRBD1 matching 8 bases. The V gene's germline CDR1 is MNHEY and CDR2 SMNVEV (reference sequence). The CDR3 spans 15 residues. Trimming took 3 bases from V and 5 from J; bases not matched to a gene: 5. The CDR3 region is CASSFQDRVTGELFF. The CDR3 DNA follows: TGTGCCAGCAGTTTCCAGGACAGGGTTACCGGGGAGCTGTTTTTT.

The chain recombines TRBV3-1 with TRBJ2-5; D is perhaps TRBD1 or TRBD2 (5 bases each). The CDR3 sequence is 13 residues long. The V gene lost 4 bases and the J gene lost 7 bases, with 13 bases spanning the gap. CDR1 and CDR2 (germline): LGHDT, YNNKEL (reference sequence). The CDR3 is CASSPPGLGTQYF. The CDR3 bases are TGTGCCAGCAGCCCACCGGGGCTGGGGACCCAGTACTTC.

This rearrangement joins TRBV7-9 to TRBJ2-2; D might be TRBD1 (6 bases). V lost 5 bases to trimming and J lost 7 bases, with 14 bases between them. From germline, CDR1 is SEHNR and CDR2 FQNEAQ (reference sequence). The CDR3 consists of 14 residues. The CDR3 DNA reads TGTGCCAGCAGCCCCCGACAGGTTCACGGGGAGCTGTTTTTT. Encoded protein: CASSPRQVHGELFF.

The rearrangement uses TRBV7-3 and TRBJ1-1; the D gene is possibly TRBD1 (6 bases). The germline gives CDR1 SGHTA, CDR2 FQGTGA. The CDR3 sequence is 14 residues long. Deletions cut 5 bases from V and 1 base from J, with 11 bases between. In nucleotides, the CDR3 is TGTGCCAGCAGCGCGGGACAATCGAACACTGAAGCTTTCTTT. It is translated as CASSAGQSNTEAFF.